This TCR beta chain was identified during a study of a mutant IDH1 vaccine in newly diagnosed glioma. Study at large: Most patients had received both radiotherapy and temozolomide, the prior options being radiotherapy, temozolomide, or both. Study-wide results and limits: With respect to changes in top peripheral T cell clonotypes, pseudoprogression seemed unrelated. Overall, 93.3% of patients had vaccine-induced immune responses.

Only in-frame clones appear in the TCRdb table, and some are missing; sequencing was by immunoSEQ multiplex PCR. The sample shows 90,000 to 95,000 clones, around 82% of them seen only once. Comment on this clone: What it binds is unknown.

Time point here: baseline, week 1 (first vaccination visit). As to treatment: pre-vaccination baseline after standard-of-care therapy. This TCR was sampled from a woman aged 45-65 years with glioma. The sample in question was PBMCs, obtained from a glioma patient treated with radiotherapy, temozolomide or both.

The CDR3 spells CASSLGGSTEKLFF. The CDR3 region has the DNA TGCGCCAGCAGCTTGGGGGGGTCTACAGAAAAACTGTTTTTT. V and J are TRBV5-1 and TRBJ1-4, with a weak D call TRBD1 (5 bases). Germline V CDR1 and CDR2: SGHRS, YFSETQ. The ends were cut back, 0 bases at V and 8 bases at J, with 11 bases in the middle. The CDR3 length is 14 residues.